This TCR beta chain was obtained from a study of blood T cell repertoires in COVID-19. Across the study: Samples of COVID-19 (acute and convalescent) were obtained from the United States, Italy and Spain. Sample material is recorded as cDNA or gDNA derived from T cells, B-cell-depleted T cells, or PBMCs.

Cohort 3 recovery required two negative PCRs, clearance, or symptom resolution. Here immunoSEQ multiplex PCR was the method, and the copy in TCRdb shows in-frame clones only, minus some. The sample consists of roughly 350,000 clones, 80% to 95% of them appearing once. Trimming took 7 bases from V and 11 from J; bases not matched to a gene: 8. This CDR3 is 13 amino acids long. The sample comprised PBMCs or T cells enriched from blood (not recorded which). The rearrangement links TRBV12-3 or TRBV12-4 to TRBJ2-1, with 10 bases fitting TRBD2. The sequence derives from a woman under 40 who had recovered from COVID-19. The CDR3 coding sequence is TGTGCCAGCAAGATCGGGACTAGCGCGAAGCAGTTCTTC. Translated, it gives CASKIGTSAKQFF.